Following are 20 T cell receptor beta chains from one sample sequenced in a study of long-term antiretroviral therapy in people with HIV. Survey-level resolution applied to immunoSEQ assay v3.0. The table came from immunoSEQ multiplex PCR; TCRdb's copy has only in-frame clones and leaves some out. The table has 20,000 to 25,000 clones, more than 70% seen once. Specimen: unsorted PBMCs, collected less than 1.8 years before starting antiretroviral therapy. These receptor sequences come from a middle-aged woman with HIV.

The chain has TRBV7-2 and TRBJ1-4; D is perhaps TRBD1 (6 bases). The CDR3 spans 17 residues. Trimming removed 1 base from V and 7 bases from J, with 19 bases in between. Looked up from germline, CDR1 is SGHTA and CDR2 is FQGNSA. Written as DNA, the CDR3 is TGTGCCAGCAGCTTAGGAGGGGGGGCCACCTCGGGTGAAAAACTGTTTTTT. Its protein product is CASSLGGGATSGEKLFF.

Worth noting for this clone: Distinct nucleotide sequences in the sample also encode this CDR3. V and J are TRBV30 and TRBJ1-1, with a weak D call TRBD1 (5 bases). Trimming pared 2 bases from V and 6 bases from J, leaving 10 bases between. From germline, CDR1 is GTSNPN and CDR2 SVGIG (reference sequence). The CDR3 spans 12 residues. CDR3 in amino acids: CAWSPRGSEAFF. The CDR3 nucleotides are TGTGCCTGGAGTCCCCGGGGGTCTGAAGCTTTCTTT. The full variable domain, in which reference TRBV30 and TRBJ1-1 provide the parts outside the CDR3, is SQTIHQWPATLVQPVGSPLSLECTVEGTSNPNLYWYRQAAGRGLQLLFYSVGIGQISSEVPQNLSASRPQDRQFILSSKKLLLSDSGFYLCAWSPRGSEAFFGQGTRLTVV.

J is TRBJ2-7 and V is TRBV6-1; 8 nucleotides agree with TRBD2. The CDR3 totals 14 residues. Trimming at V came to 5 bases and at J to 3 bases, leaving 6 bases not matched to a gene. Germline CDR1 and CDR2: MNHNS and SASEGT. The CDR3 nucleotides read TGTGCCAGCAGTACCCTGGGACTAGTCTACGAGCAGTACTTC. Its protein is CASSTLGLVYEQYF.

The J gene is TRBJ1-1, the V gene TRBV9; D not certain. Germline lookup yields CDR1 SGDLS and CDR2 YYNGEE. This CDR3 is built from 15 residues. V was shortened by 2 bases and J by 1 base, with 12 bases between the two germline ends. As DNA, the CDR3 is TGTGCCAGCAGCGTGAGCACCTCTCGGAACACTGAAGCTTTCTTT. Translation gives CASSVSTSRNTEAFF.

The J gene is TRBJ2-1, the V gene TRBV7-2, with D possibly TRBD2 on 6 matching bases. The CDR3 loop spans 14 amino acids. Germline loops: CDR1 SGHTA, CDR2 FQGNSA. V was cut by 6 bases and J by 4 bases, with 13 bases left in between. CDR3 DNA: TGTGCCAGCAGGGGGGTAGCGGTGTACAATGAGCAGTTCTTC. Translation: CASRGVAVYNEQFF.

In DNA form, the CDR3 reads TGTGCCAGCAGCCAAGACCCGGGACACTCCTACGAGCAGTACTTC. Translating gives CASSQDPGHSYEQYF. This chain joins TRBV14 and TRBJ2-7, with D tentatively TRBD1 (6 bases). Germline V CDR1 and CDR2: SGHDN, FVKESK. This CDR3 spans 15 amino acids. V lost 0 bases to trimming and J lost 0 bases, with 9 bases between them.

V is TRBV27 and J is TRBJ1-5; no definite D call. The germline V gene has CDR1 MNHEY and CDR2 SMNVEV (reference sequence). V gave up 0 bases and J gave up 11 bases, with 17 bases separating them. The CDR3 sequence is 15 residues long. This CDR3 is CASSLSISGIDTQHF. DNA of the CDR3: TGTGCCAGCAGTTTATCGATAAGCGGGATCGATACCCAGCATTTT.

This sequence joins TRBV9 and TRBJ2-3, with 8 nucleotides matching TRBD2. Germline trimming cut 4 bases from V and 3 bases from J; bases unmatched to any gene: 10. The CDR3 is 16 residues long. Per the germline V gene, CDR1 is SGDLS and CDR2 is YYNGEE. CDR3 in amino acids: CASSFLSGTSTDTQYF. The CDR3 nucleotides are TGTGCCAGCAGCTTTCTCTCCGGGACTAGTACAGATACGCAGTATTTT.

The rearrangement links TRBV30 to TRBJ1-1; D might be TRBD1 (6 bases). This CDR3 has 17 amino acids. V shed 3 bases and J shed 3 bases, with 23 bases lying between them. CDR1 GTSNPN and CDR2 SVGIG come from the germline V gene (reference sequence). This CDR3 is CAWSSGLGGAVDTEAFF. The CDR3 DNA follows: TGTGCCTGGAGCTCGGGTTTGGGGGGCGCGGTCGACACTGAAGCTTTCTTT.

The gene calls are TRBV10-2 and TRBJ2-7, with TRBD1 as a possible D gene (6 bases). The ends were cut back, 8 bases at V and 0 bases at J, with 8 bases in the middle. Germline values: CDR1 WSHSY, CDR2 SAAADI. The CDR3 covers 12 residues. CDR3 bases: TGCGCCAGCCGGGACAACTCCTACGAGCAGTACTTC. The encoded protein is CASRDNSYEQYF.

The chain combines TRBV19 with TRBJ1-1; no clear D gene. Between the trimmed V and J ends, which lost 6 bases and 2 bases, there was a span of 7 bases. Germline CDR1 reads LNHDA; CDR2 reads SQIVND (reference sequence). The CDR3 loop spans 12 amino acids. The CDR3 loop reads CASRAPNTEAFF. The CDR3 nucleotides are TGTGCCAGTAGAGCACCCAACACTGAAGCTTTCTTT.

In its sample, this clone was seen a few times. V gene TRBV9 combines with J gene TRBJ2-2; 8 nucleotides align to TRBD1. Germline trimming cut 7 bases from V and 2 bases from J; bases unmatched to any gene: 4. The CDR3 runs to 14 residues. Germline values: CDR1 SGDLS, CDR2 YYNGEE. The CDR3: CASQDRVNTGELFF. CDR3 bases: TGTGCCAGCCAGGACAGGGTAAACACCGGGGAGCTGTTTTTT.

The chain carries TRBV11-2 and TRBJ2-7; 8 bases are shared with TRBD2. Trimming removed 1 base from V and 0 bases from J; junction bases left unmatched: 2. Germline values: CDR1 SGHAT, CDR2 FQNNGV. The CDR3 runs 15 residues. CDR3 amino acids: CASSLAGGHSYEQYF. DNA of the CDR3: TGTGCCAGCAGCTTAGCGGGGGGGCACTCCTACGAGCAGTACTTC. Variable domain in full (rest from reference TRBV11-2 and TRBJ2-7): EAGVAQSPRYKIIEKRQSVAFWCNPISGHATLYWYQQILGQGPKLLIQFQNNGVVDDSQLPKDRFSAERLKGVDSTLKIQPAKLEDSAVYLCASSLAGGHSYEQYFGPGTRLTVT.

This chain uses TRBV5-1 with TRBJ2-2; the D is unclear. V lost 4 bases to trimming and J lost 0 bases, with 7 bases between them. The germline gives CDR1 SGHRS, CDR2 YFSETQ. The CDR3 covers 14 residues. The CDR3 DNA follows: TGCGCCAGCAGCGAGAGCGCGAACACCGGGGAGCTGTTTTTT. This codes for CASSESANTGELFF.

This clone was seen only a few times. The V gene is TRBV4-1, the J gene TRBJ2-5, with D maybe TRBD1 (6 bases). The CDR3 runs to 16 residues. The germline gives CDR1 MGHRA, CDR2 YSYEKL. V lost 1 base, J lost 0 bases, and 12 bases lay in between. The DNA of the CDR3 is TGCGCCAGCAGCCAAGCTCCTGGACAGAACCAAGAGACCCAGTACTTC. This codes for CASSQAPGQNQETQYF.

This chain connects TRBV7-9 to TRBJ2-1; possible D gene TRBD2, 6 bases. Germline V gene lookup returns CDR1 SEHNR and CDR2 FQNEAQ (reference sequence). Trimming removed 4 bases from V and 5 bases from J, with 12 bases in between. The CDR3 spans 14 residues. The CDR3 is CASSSGGVNNEQFF. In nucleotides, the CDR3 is TGTGCCAGCAGCTCCGGGGGAGTGAACAATGAGCAGTTCTTC.

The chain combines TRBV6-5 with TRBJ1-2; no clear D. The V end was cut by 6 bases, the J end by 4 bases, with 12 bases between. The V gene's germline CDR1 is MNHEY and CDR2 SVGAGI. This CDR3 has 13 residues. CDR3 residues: CASSLTPLYGYTF. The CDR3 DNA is TGTGCCAGCAGCCTCACACCCCTCTATGGCTACACCTTC.

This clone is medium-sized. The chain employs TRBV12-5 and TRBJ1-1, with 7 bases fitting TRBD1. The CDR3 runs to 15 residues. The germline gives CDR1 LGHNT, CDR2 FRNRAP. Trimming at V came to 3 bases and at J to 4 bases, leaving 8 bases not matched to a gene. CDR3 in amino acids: CASGFSTGKITEAFF. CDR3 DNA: TGTGCTAGTGGTTTCTCGACAGGGAAGATCACTGAAGCTTTCTTT.

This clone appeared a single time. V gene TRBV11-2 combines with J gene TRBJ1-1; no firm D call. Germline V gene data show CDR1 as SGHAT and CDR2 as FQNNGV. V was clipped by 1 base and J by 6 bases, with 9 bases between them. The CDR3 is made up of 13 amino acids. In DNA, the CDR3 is TGTGCCAGCAGCTTAGGGTGGCAGGCTGAAGCTTTCTTT. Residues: CASSLGWQAEAFF.

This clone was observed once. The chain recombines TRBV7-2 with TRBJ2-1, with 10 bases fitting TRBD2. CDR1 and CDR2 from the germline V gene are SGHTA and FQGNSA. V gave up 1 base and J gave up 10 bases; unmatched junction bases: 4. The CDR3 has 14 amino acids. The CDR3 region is CASSLDWTSGEQFF. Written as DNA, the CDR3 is TGTGCCAGCAGCTTAGATTGGACTAGCGGCGAGCAGTTCTTC.